This T cell receptor beta chain was identified in a study of control samples from healthy donors and cancer patients. V lost 7 bases, J lost 8 bases, and 14 bases lay in between. In germline, CDR1 is SNHLY, CDR2 FYNNEI. The CDR3 runs to 12 residues. This table comes from immunoSEQ multiplex PCR, and its TCRdb copy is limited to in-frame clones, with some not included. The sample lists 150,000 to 180,000 clones; over 90% were seen once. The clonotype comes from a man aged 45-65 years in good health. Material for sequencing was blood. This chain links TRBV2 with TRBJ1-2; D is possibly TRBD1 (5 bases). The CDR3 region is CASTPGNRGYTF. The CDR3 DNA follows: TGTGCCAGCACCCCAGGGAATCGAGGCTACACCTTC.